The table lists the clone carrying this TCR beta chain with many counts. This sample was included in a study of blood T cell repertoires in COVID-19. About the research overall: PBMCs, B-cell-depleted T cells, or T cells were the source of the cDNA or gDNA that made up the material.

Clones were read by immunoSEQ multiplex PCR, and TCRdb kept only the in-frame ones, dropping some. The sample holds under 550,000 clones, 70% to 90% seen once. The V gene lost 1 base and the J gene lost 0 bases, with 10 bases spanning the gap. The CDR3 runs to 16 residues. In germline, CDR1 is SGHTA, CDR2 FQGNSA. This TCR was recovered from a man between 18 and 29 years old with COVID-19, enrolled during active disease. The gene calls are TRBV7-2 and TRBJ1-3, with no clear D. The sequenced material came from peripheral blood. CDR3 DNA sequence: TGTGCCAGCAGCTTAGTCCCTTGGCCCTCTGGAAACACCATATATTTT. The encoded protein is CASSLVPWPSGNTIYF.